This T cell receptor beta chain was sequenced for a study of T cells in Graves' hyperthyroidism and ophthalmopathy. From RNA transcripts, TCR beta CDR3 regions were amplified. First-round RT-PCR of the TCR CDR3 relied on the HTBI primer set. In TCRdb, the multiplex PCR reads were re-called with MiXCR into one record per CDR3 protein. The sample has some 600,000 distinct CDR3 sequences, approximately 15% seen once. V was clipped by 0 bases and J by 2 bases; unmatched bases: 4. The CDR3 spans 16 residues. The germline CDR1 and CDR2 sequences are MNHEY and SVGAGI. The hyperthyroidism patients had all been newly diagnosed, and their disease duration was under 2 months. Their ages ranged from 18 to 65 years. Clinical symptoms, serum thyroxine and TRAb, thyroid ultrasound and orbital computed tomography were used for the diagnoses. Blood was sampled at initial diagnosis of hyperthyroidism, prior to onset of any ophthalmopathy symptoms.

This clonotype was seen only a few times. This chain links TRBV6-5 with TRBJ2-1, with 7 bases matching TRBD1. Sequencing was performed on blood. This sequence originates from a woman in her 30s with Graves' hyperthyroidism that later progressed to Graves' ophthalmopathy. The CDR3 loop is CASSYSPGQPYNEQFF. The DNA of the CDR3 is TGTGCCAGCAGTTACTCACCGGGACAGCCCTACAATGAGCAGTTCTTC.